This entry lists 10 T cell receptor beta chains sequenced from one sample in a study of T-cell memory formation after mild COVID-19. TCRdb analysed the 5' RACE reads with MiXCR anew, one entry per CDR3 protein. The sample has roughly 320,000 distinct CDR3 sequences, approximately 29% seen once; the top ten hold around an eighth. Sequenced material: PBMCs or a T cell subset sorted from them (not recorded which). The receptors were sampled from an adult woman who had mild COVID-19 (a few samples of this study predate the infection). Cell type and time point are not known.

This clonotype was seen a few times. The chain carries TRBV5-1 and TRBJ2-2; D assignment may be TRBD1 or TRBD2 (5 bases each). Germline CDR1 SGHRS, CDR2 YFSETQ. CDR3 length: 16 residues. V dropped 1 base and J dropped 1 base, with 11 bases sitting between them. The CDR3 region is CASSLLGERNTGELFF. The CDR3 DNA is TGCGCCAGCAGCTTGCTGGGGGAACGGAACACCGGGGAGCTGTTTTTT.

The chain recombines TRBV29-1 with TRBJ2-7; 7 positions agree with TRBD1. The germline V gene has CDR1 SQVTM and CDR2 ANQGSEA. V trimming: 2 bases; J trimming: 2 bases; junction bases outside the gene matches: 9. The CDR3 length is 15 residues. In DNA, the CDR3 is TGCAGCGTTGAAACAGGGGCCAAACCACCCTACGAGCAGTACTTC. Protein: CSVETGAKPPYEQYF.

This chain uses TRBV20-1 with TRBJ1-1; 7 bases map to TRBD1. Germline V gives CDR1 DFQATT, CDR2 SNEGSKA (reference sequence). The CDR3 extends over 13 amino acids. As DNA, the CDR3 is TGCAGCACCGGGCAGGGCAGGGGGACTGAAGCTTTCTTT. This translates into CSTGQGRGTEAFF.

This chain uses TRBV18 with TRBJ2-3; a possible D gene is TRBD2 (6 bases). This CDR3 has 15 amino acids. V lost 1 base and J lost 6, with 14 bases in between. CDR1 is KGHSH and CDR2 is LQKENI in the germline V gene. The CDR3 sequence: CASSPRLGLSDTQYF. For the CDR3, the DNA is TGTGCCAGCTCACCACGACTAGGGCTTTCCGATACGCAGTATTTT.

This rearrangement joins TRBV20-1 to TRBJ1-2; 7 bases agree with TRBD1. Looked up from germline, CDR1 is DFQATT and CDR2 is SNEGSKA (reference sequence). Trimming cost V 0 bases and J 2 bases; bases outside gene matches: 9. The CDR3 loop spans 16 amino acids. The CDR3 DNA reads TGCAGTGCTAGAGATCAGGGGGGGCCCGAGAACTATGGCTACACCTTC. This codes for CSARDQGGPENYGYTF.

The chain uses TRBV10-3 and TRBJ2-7, with 10 positions matching TRBD2. V shed 0 bases, J shed 6 bases, and the junction held 8 bases outside the gene matches. This CDR3 is built from 16 residues. CDR1 ENHRY and CDR2 SYGVKD come from the germline V gene. CDR3 nucleotides: TGTGCCATCAGTGAGTCGACTAGCGGGTCGGCTGGCGAGCAGTACTTC. Encoded protein: CAISESTSGSAGEQYF.

The chain couples TRBV20-1 to TRBJ1-2; no reliable D call. The V gene's germline CDR1 is DFQATT and CDR2 SNEGSKA (reference sequence). The CDR3 has 11 amino acids. V was pared by 1 base and J by 6 bases, with 6 bases between. CDR3 in amino acids: CSARGTNGYTF. The CDR3 region has the DNA TGCAGTGCTAGAGGGACTAATGGCTACACCTTC.

J is TRBJ1-4 and V is TRBV7-8; D is possibly TRBD1 (6 bases). The V end lost 5 bases, the J end lost 11 bases, and 18 bases lay between the germline ends. The CDR3 is made up of 14 amino acids. CDR1 and CDR2 (germline): SGHVS, FQNEAQ. The CDR3 loop is CASSRQSGAGKLFF. The CDR3 DNA sequence: TGTGCCAGCAGCCGACAGTCGGGGGCTGGGAAACTGTTTTTT. Full variable domain (remainder filled in from reference TRBV7-8 and TRBJ1-4): GAGVSQSPRYKVAKRGQDVALRCDPISGHVSLFWYQQALGQGPEFLTYFQNEAQLDKSGLPSDRFFAERPEGSVSTLKIQRTQQEDSAVYLCASSRQSGAGKLFFGSGTQLSVL.

This sequence joins TRBV6-2 or TRBV6-3 and TRBJ2-7; maybe TRBD2 (6 bases). This CDR3 region has 15 residues. V was trimmed by 0 bases and J by 3 bases, leaving 12 bases between them. Per the germline V gene, CDR1 is MNHEY and CDR2 is SVGEGT. CDR3 protein: CASSYSGGIDYEQYF. Written as DNA, the CDR3 is TGTGCCAGCAGTTACTCGGGCGGGATTGACTACGAGCAGTACTTC.

The chain is built from TRBV7-2 and TRBJ2-1; 9 nucleotides align to TRBD2. The CDR3 contains 16 residues. Germline V gene sequence: CDR1 SGHTA, CDR2 FQGNSA. V shed 2 bases and J 3 bases; nucleotides not matched to a gene: 5. In nucleotides, the CDR3 is TGTGCCAGCAGCTTAATCCTAGCGGGAAACTACAATGAGCAGTTCTTC. Its translation: CASSLILAGNYNEQFF.